What follows are 7 T cell receptor beta chains derived from one specimen sequenced in a study of cytomegalovirus exposure and HLA in healthy donors. The PCR ran on 60 Vbeta and 13 Jbeta primers. The protocol was immunoSEQ multiplex PCR, while the TCRdb copy is restricted to in-frame clones and leaves out a portion. The sample contains some 110,000 clones, 9.5% to 13% of which appear only once. The sequenced material came from PBMCs. Receptor source: a man aged 40-50 years in good health and CMV-seropositive.

The table lists this clone with a few counts. The chain carries TRBV5-4 and TRBJ1-3; 8 nucleotides line up with TRBD1. From germline, CDR1 is SGHNT and CDR2 YYREEE (reference sequence). J gave up 3 bases and V 5 bases, and 7 bases lay outside the gene matches. The CDR3 extends over 15 amino acids. The CDR3 sequence is CASSRGQGDGNTIYF. DNA of the CDR3: TGTGCCAGCAGTAGAGGACAGGGTGATGGAAACACCATATATTTT.

CDR3 residues: CASSQRQMNTEAFF. The CDR3 bases are TGCGCCAGCAGCCAAAGACAGATGAACACTGAAGCTTTCTTT. This chain joins TRBV4-1 and TRBJ1-1; a weak D match, TRBD1 (5 bases). The V end was cut by 2 bases, the J end by 0 bases, with 7 bases between. The germline V gene encodes CDR1 MGHRA and CDR2 YSYEKL. This CDR3 has 14 amino acids.

This clone has more than one count but fewer than ten. The chain couples TRBV5-1 to TRBJ2-2, with no clear D. Trimming removed 1 base at V and 5 bases at J, with 9 bases between. Per the germline V gene, CDR1 is SGHRS and CDR2 is YFSETQ. CDR3 length: 14 amino acids. In nucleotides, the CDR3 is TGCGCCAGCAGCTTGCCTGACATGACCGGGGAGCTGTTTTTT. It specifies CASSLPDMTGELFF.

This sequence joins TRBV2 and TRBJ2-2; D may be TRBD1 (6 bases). The germline CDR1 and CDR2 sequences are SNHLY and FYNNEI. The CDR3 is made up of 14 amino acids. V was pared by 3 bases and J by 4 bases, with 9 bases between. This CDR3 reads CASSDRGPTGELFF. The CDR3 nucleotides are TGTGCCAGCAGTGACAGGGGACCCACCGGGGAGCTGTTTTTT.

V gene TRBV7-2 combines with J gene TRBJ2-5, with D possibly matching TRBD2 (7 bases). Between the trimmed V and J ends, which lost 5 bases and 2 bases, there was a span of 21 bases. Germline lookup yields CDR1 SGHTA and CDR2 FQGNSA. This CDR3 contains 17 residues. The CDR3 region is CASSPPIAGARQETQYF. The CDR3 DNA is TGTGCCAGCAGCCCCCCTATCGCGGGGGCTCGGCAAGAGACCCAGTACTTC.

This clone was picked up a small number of times. As DNA, the CDR3 is TGCGCCAGCAGCCACATGGAGGGACTAGCGGGTCAAGAGACCCAGTACTTC. Translated: CASSHMEGLAGQETQYF. The chain is built from TRBV4-3 and TRBJ2-5; TRBD2 matches at 12 bases. Germline CDR1 and CDR2: LGHNA and YSLEER. With 3 bases clipped from V and 2 bases from J, the junction kept 7 bases outside the gene matches. This CDR3 has 17 amino acids.

The chain is built from TRBV5-1 and TRBJ2-1, with 9 bases aligning to TRBD2. Germline V CDR1 and CDR2: SGHRS, YFSETQ. This CDR3 contains 16 residues. J was trimmed by 0 bases and V by 2 bases; bases with no gene match: 3. The DNA of the CDR3 is TGCGCCAGCAGCTTTCTTAGCGGGAGCTCCTACAATGAGCAGTTCTTC. Protein: CASSFLSGSSYNEQFF.